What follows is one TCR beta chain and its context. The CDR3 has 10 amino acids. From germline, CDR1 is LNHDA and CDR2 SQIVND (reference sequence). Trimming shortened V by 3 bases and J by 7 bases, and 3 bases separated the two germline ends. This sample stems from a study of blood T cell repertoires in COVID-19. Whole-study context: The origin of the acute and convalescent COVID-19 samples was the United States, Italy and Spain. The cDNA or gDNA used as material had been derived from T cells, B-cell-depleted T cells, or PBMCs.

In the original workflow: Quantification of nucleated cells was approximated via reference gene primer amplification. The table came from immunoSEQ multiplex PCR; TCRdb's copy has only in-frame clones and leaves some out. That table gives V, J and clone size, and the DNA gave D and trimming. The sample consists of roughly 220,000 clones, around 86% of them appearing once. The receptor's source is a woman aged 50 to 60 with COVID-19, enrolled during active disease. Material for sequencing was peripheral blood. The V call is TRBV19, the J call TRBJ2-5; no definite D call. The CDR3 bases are TGTGCCAGTAGTATCGGGACCCAGTACTTC. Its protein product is CASSIGTQYF.